Presented here are 29 T cell receptor beta chains from one specimen sequenced in a study of molecular identifiers for immune sequencing clone quantification. TCRdb called the PCR reads again in MiXCR, with one record for every CDR3 protein. The table shows 460,000 or so distinct CDR3 sequences, with about a quarter occurring only once. The sequenced sample consisted of naive CD8+ T cells from blood, with Jurkat cell RNA spiked in. Subset specified: FACS-sorted CD8+CD4-CCR7+CD45RA+ naive T cells. The receptors derive from a human donor in good health. Some libraries in this study had Jurkat cell RNA spiked in.

This sequence joins TRBV6-5 and TRBJ2-5; the D gene is possibly TRBD1 (6 bases). CDR3 length: 14 residues. The germline CDR1 and CDR2 sequences are MNHEY and SVGAGI. V was pared by 2 bases and J by 1 base, with 8 bases between. CDR3 region: CASSYTGIQETQYF. CDR3 DNA: TGTGCCAGCAGTTACACAGGGATCCAAGAGACCCAGTACTTC.

This clonotype was picked up a small number of times. The chain carries TRBV30 and TRBJ1-1, with D unresolved. The CDR3 covers 13 residues. Deletions cut 3 bases from V and 0 bases from J, with 8 bases between. Germline lookup yields CDR1 GTSNPN and CDR2 SVGIG (reference sequence). The CDR3 DNA is TGTGCCTGGAGCAAAACAGTGAACACTGAAGCTTTCTTT. Translated: CAWSKTVNTEAFF.

This clonotype was recorded a few times. The chain links TRBV13 to TRBJ1-1, with D possibly TRBD1 on 5 matching bases. The germline CDR1 and CDR2 sequences are PRHDT and FYEKMQ (reference sequence). The CDR3 extends over 14 amino acids. V lost 0 bases and J lost 4, with 9 bases in between. Here the CDR3 reads CASSLGDSVTEAFF. Here the CDR3 DNA reads TGTGCCAGCAGCTTAGGCGACAGTGTCACTGAAGCTTTCTTT.

This clonotype was found a few times. The rearrangement links TRBV19 to TRBJ1-1, with D possibly being TRBD1 (6 bases). The CDR3 length is 13 residues. Germline values: CDR1 LNHDA, CDR2 SQIVND (reference sequence). Deletions cut 4 bases from V and 3 bases from J, with 9 bases between. In nucleotides, the CDR3 is TGTGCCAGTAGTAACGGACAGTACACTGAAGCTTTCTTT. Translated, it gives CASSNGQYTEAFF.

This clonotype appeared many times. The CDR3 coding sequence is TGTGCCAGCAGTTTGAACGGAAACACAGATACGCAGTATTTT. Translating it yields CASSLNGNTDTQYF. This sequence joins TRBV28 and TRBJ2-3; D is uncertain. There are 14 residues in the CDR3. Trimming took 3 bases from V and 2 from J, leaving 9 bases between them. From germline, CDR1 is MDHEN and CDR2 SYDVKM.

This clonotype was seen ten or more times. The chain combines TRBV29-1 with TRBJ2-3, with D uncertain. CDR3 length: 13 residues. CDR1 SQVTM and CDR2 ANQGSEA come from the germline V gene. V lost 3 bases, J lost 0 bases, and 7 bases lay in between. The CDR3, as DNA: TGCAGCGTTGATCCGACTAGCACAGATACGCAGTATTTT. Its protein product is CSVDPTSTDTQYF.

This clonotype was detected many times. The V call is TRBV5-6, the J call TRBJ1-4, with D possibly matching TRBD1 (5 bases). This CDR3 is 16 amino acids long. The V gene lost 4 bases and the J gene lost 0 bases, with 13 bases spanning the gap. Germline V gives CDR1 SGHDT, CDR2 YYEEEE. CDR3 sequence (DNA): TGTGCCAGCAGCGTCTCAACGACAGCAACTAATGAAAAACTGTTTTTT. This encodes CASSVSTTATNEKLFF.

This clonotype was seen a handful of times. The J gene is TRBJ1-1, the V gene TRBV3-1; 10 nucleotides line up with TRBD1. V trimming: 4 bases; J trimming: 3 bases; junction bases outside the gene matches: 5. The CDR3 length is 15 residues. CDR1 and CDR2 (germline): LGHDT, YNNKEL (reference sequence). CDR3 region: CASSPRTGGDTEAFF. As DNA, the CDR3 is TGTGCCAGCAGCCCCCGGACAGGGGGAGACACTGAAGCTTTCTTT.

This clonotype has a count of ten or more. This rearrangement joins TRBV20-1 to TRBJ2-3; 10 nucleotides line up with TRBD2. The CDR3 covers 17 residues. Germline trimming cut 5 bases from V and 2 bases from J; bases unmatched to any gene: 13. Germline values: CDR1 DFQATT, CDR2 SNEGSKA (reference sequence). DNA of the CDR3: TGCAGTGCTGCTAATATAATCCTAGCGGGGGACACAGATACGCAGTATTTT. Amino acids: CSAANIILAGDTDTQYF.

V usage is TRBV4-3 and J usage is TRBJ1-2, with 7 bases matching TRBD1. CDR1 and CDR2 from the germline V gene are LGHNA and YSLEER. The CDR3 contains 16 residues. Trimming took 1 base from V and 2 from J; bases not matched to a gene: 7. DNA of the CDR3: TGCGCCAGCAGCCAAGGACAGGGACGCAACAACTATGGCTACACCTTC. Translation: CASSQGQGRNNYGYTF.

Remarks on this clonotype: A read error may explain this, as a much larger clone is one base away. This chain joins TRBV28 and TRBJ2-6, with 8 bases matching TRBD1. CDR1 and CDR2 (germline): MDHEN, SYDVKM. The CDR3 loop spans 17 amino acids. V was clipped by 5 bases and J by 2 bases; unmatched bases: 8. CDR3 DNA sequence: TGTGCCAGCAGTCCAAGACTCAGGGGGCCTGGGGCCAACGTCCTGACTTTC. Protein sequence: CASSPRLRGPGANVLTF. Full variable domain (rest looked up from reference TRBV28 and TRBJ2-6): DVKVTQSSRYLVKRTGEKVFLECVQDMDHENMFWYRQDPGLGLRLIYFSYDVKMKEKGDIPEGYSVSREKKERFSLILESASTNQTSMYLCASSPRLRGPGANVLTFGAGSRLTVL.

This clonotype was observed at least ten times. The chain has TRBV9 and TRBJ2-6; TRBD1 agrees at 7 bases. Germline trimming cut 3 bases from V and 0 bases from J; bases unmatched to any gene: 3. The length of the CDR3 is 16 residues. Germline CDR1 SGDLS, CDR2 YYNGEE. In DNA form, the CDR3 reads TGTGCCAGCAGCGGACAGGGACCCTCTGGGGCCAACGTCCTGACTTTC. Translation: CASSGQGPSGANVLTF.

This clonotype was seen a few times. The V gene is TRBV29-1, the J gene TRBJ1-1; D is undetermined. The length of the CDR3 is 12 residues. From germline, CDR1 is SQVTM and CDR2 ANQGSEA. The V end lost 7 bases, the J end lost 6 bases, and 15 bases lay between the germline ends. CDR3 bases: TGCAGCGGCCTCCTGTTGGGCCCTGAAGCTTTCTTT. This encodes CSGLLLGPEAFF.

V gene TRBV12-3 or TRBV12-4 combines with J gene TRBJ2-3; 9 bases are a match to TRBD2. After removal of 6 bases from V and 6 bases from J, the junction contained 10 bases not matched to a gene. This CDR3 has 15 amino acids. The chain's CDR3 is CASSQGAGGHDTQYF. The CDR3 DNA is TGTGCCAGCAGCCAAGGCGCGGGGGGGCATGATACGCAGTATTTT.

This clonotype was observed a handful of times. The gene calls are TRBV30 and TRBJ2-1; 7 nucleotides match TRBD1. The CDR3 is 13 amino acids. The V gene's germline CDR1 is GTSNPN and CDR2 SVGIG (reference sequence). J lost 16 bases, V lost 0 bases, and 12 bases had no gene match. The CDR3 loop is CAWSVMDRSFQFF. The DNA of the CDR3 is TGTGCCTGGAGTGTAATGGACAGGTCCTTTCAATTCTTC.

This chain links TRBV12-3 or TRBV12-4 with TRBJ2-7; TRBD1 matches 9 bases. This CDR3 is built from 15 residues. V shed 5 bases, J shed 1 base, and the junction held 6 bases outside the gene matches. The CDR3 region is CASSAHGTGSYEQYF. The CDR3, as DNA: TGTGCCAGCAGTGCTCACGGGACAGGGTCCTACGAGCAGTACTTC.

This clonotype showed up just a few times. This rearrangement joins TRBV19 to TRBJ2-1; no reliable D call. The V and J ends lost 3 bases and 0 bases respectively, with 9 bases between them. CDR1 and CDR2 from the germline V gene are LNHDA and SQIVND (reference sequence). The CDR3 runs 15 residues. The CDR3 loop reads CASSILLASYNEQFF. The CDR3 bases are TGTGCCAGTAGTATCCTTTTAGCCTCCTACAATGAGCAGTTCTTC.

The chain has TRBV5-6 and TRBJ2-1; 11 bases align to TRBD1. CDR3 size: 16 residues. Germline V gene sequence: CDR1 SGHDT, CDR2 YYEEEE. The J segment lost 8 bases and the V segment lost 1 base, leaving 8 bases of the junction unmatched. CDR3 DNA: TGTGCCAGCAGCTTGTTGCGGACAGGGGGCTGGGATGAGCAGTTCTTC. It translates to CASSLLRTGGWDEQFF.

With regard to this clonotype: Being one base from a much bigger clone, this may be a read error. This chain links TRBV6-5 with TRBJ2-2; perhaps TRBD2 as D (6 bases). The CDR3 loop spans 15 amino acids. Germline CDR1 is MNHEY and CDR2 is SVGAGI. CDR3 DNA sequence: TGTGCCAGCAGTTACTCGGTCCATTACACCGGGGGGCTGTTTTTT. This codes for CASSYSVHYTGGLFF.

The chain links TRBV29-1 to TRBJ2-3; the D gene is possibly TRBD2 (6 bases). The CDR3 consists of 15 residues. The V end was cut by 1 base, the J end by 4 bases, with 15 bases between. Per germline, CDR1 SQVTM and CDR2 ANQGSEA. CDR3: CSVEGGISSADTQYF. The CDR3 DNA follows: TGCAGCGTTGAAGGGGGGATATCTAGCGCAGATACGCAGTATTTT.

This chain's CDR3 is CATTGQLEDTQYF. The DNA of the CDR3 is TGTGCCACCACTGGACAGCTCGAAGATACGCAGTATTTT. The chain carries TRBV15 and TRBJ2-3, with D possibly TRBD1 on 6 matching bases. The germline CDR1 and CDR2 sequences are LNHNV and YYDKDF (reference sequence). V lost 7 bases and J 5 bases, leaving 13 bases between the germline ends. This CDR3 region has 13 residues. Using reference TRBV15 and TRBJ2-3 for the parts outside the CDR3, the full variable domain is DAMVIQNPRYQVTQFGKPVTLSCSQTLNHNVMYWYQQKSSQAPKLLFHYYDKDFNNEADTPDNFQSRRPNTSFCFLDIRSPGLGDTAMYLCATTGQLEDTQYFGPGTRLTVL.

The chain employs TRBV4-3 and TRBJ2-7, with 7 bases lining up with TRBD2. V was clipped by 1 base and J by 4 bases; unmatched bases: 7. The germline V gene encodes CDR1 LGHNA and CDR2 YSLEER. This CDR3 has 15 amino acids. CDR3: CASSQGGSLEYEQYF. CDR3 coding DNA: TGCGCCAGCAGCCAAGGCGGGAGTCTGGAGTACGAGCAGTACTTC.

The rearrangement joins TRBV10-3 to TRBJ1-2; the match to TRBD1 covers 7 bases. The CDR3 runs to 16 residues. The V and J ends lost 4 bases and 6 bases, in that order; junction bases with no gene match: 14. Germline CDR1 and CDR2: ENHRY and SYGVKD. The DNA for the CDR3 is TGTGCCATCAGTGCGTCCGCGGCAGGACAGGCGAATGGCTACACCTTC. It yields the protein CAISASAAGQANGYTF.

The chain carries TRBV11-3 and TRBJ2-5; the match to TRBD2 covers 8 bases. The germline gives CDR1 SGHNT, CDR2 YENEEA. CDR3 length equals 14 residues. After removal of 5 bases from V and 5 bases from J, the junction contained 7 bases not matched to a gene. CDR3 nucleotides: TGTGCCAGCAGCCCGGAGAGCGGGAGTGAGACCCAGTACTTC. As protein: CASSPESGSETQYF.

Concerning this clonotype: Because it lacks the conserved phenylalanine or tryptophan at the end, this CDR3 is likely a read error. V gene TRBV13 combines with J gene TRBJ1-1; 10 bases map to TRBD1. With V trimmed by 4 bases and J by 7 bases, 9 bases remained unmatched. The CDR3 is 15 residues long. Germline-derived CDR1 and CDR2 are PRHDT and FYEKMQ (reference sequence). The chain's CDR3 is CASSSMGQGIDEAFS. Here the CDR3 DNA reads TGTGCCAGCAGCTCTATGGGACAGGGGATCGATGAAGCTTTCTCT.

In its sample, this clonotype was seen a few times. The CDR3 loop reads CASSSPMGQGPYNEQFF. CDR3 DNA: TGTGCCAGCAGTTCCCCCATGGGACAGGGGCCGTACAATGAGCAGTTCTTC. The V and J genes are TRBV28 and TRBJ2-1; 10 bases map to TRBD1. The CDR3 is 17 amino acids. The germline gives CDR1 MDHEN, CDR2 SYDVKM. V was pared by 4 bases and J by 4 bases, with 10 bases of the junction left unmatched. Full variable domain (missing parts from reference TRBV28 and TRBJ2-1): DVKVTQSSRYLVKRTGEKVFLECVQDMDHENMFWYRQDPGLGLRLIYFSYDVKMKEKGDIPEGYSVSREKKERFSLILESASTNQTSMYLCASSSPMGQGPYNEQFFGPGTRLTVL.

The table lists this clonotype with many counts. This chain links TRBV7-3 with TRBJ2-1; D may be TRBD2 (5 bases). Trimming took off 2 bases at V and 7 bases at J, with 9 bases between the two ends. The CDR3 totals 13 residues. The germline V gene has CDR1 SGHTA and CDR2 FQGTGA. DNA for the CDR3: TGTGCCAGCAGCTTAGGAGGTAGAAATGAGCAGTTCTTC. Residues: CASSLGGRNEQFF.

The V and J genes are TRBV3-1 and TRBJ2-7; no definite D call. V shed 0 bases and J shed 5 bases, with 11 bases lying between them. Germline V gene data show CDR1 as LGHDT and CDR2 as YNNKEL (reference sequence). CDR3 length equals 14 residues. The CDR3 loop reads CASSQDLLRDEQYF. The CDR3 nucleotides read TGTGCCAGCAGCCAAGATTTGCTGAGAGACGAGCAGTACTTC.

This clonotype was observed at least ten times. The rearrangement links TRBV20-1 to TRBJ1-1; D ambiguous. Trimming took off 3 bases at V and 6 bases at J, with 8 bases between the two ends. The CDR3 contains 11 residues. Per the germline V gene, CDR1 is DFQATT and CDR2 is SNEGSKA (reference sequence). The CDR3 spells CSASGSAEAFF. The CDR3 DNA reads as TGCAGTGCTAGTGGATCGGCTGAAGCTTTCTTT.